Listed here is a single T cell receptor (beta chain). The target antigen is unknown. The method was immunoSEQ multiplex PCR; TCRdb's version includes in-frame clones alone and lacks a portion of them. Of thousands of clones detected, around 91% appear once; the ten largest clones hold roughly half. This entry comes from a study of STAT3 mutations in large granular lymphocyte leukemia. The CDR3 has 14 amino acids. Germline V gives CDR1 MGHRA, CDR2 YSYEKL. V was clipped by 7 bases and J by 8 bases, with 18 bases between them. Points from the study as a whole: All newly emerging clones after therapy were STAT3 wild type. In T-cell large granular lymphocyte leukemia, about half of patients showed multiple immunodominant subclonotypes. Some patients had dominant TCR clones larger than their STAT3 mutant burden.

This chain links TRBV4-1 with TRBJ2-1, with D maybe TRBD1 (5 bases). Sequences were obtained from peripheral blood mononuclear cells. The clonotype originates from a man aged 50 or older with T-cell large granular lymphocyte leukemia. Some clones in this sample may be carry-over from other donors' samples. The CDR3 is CASKTEALFDEQFF. CDR3 nucleotide sequence: TGCGCCAGCAAGACAGAGGCACTTTTCGATGAGCAGTTCTTC.